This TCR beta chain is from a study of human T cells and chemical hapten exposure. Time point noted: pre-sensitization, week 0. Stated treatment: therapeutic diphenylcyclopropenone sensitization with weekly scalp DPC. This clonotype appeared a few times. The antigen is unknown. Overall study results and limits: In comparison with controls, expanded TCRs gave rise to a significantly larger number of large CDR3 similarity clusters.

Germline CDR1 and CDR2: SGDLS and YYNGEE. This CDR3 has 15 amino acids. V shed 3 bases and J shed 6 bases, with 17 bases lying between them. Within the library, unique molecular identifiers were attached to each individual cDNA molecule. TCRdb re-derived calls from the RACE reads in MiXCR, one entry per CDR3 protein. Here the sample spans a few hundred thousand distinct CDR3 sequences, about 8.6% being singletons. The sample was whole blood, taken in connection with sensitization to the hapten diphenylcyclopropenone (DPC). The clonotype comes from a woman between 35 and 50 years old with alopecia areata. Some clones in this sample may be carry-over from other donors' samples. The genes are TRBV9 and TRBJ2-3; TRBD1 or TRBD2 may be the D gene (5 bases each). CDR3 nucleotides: TGTGCCAGCAGCGGGGACGGGCGTGAGAAGGATACGCAGTATTTT. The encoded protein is CASSGDGREKDTQYF.